The 5 T cell receptor beta chains presented below share a single source sample, sequenced in a study of immune evolution from preneoplasia to lung adenocarcinoma. Here immunoSEQ multiplex PCR was the method, and the copy in TCRdb shows in-frame clones only, minus some. The sample holds several thousand clones, 72% seen once. The specimen was FFPE lung adenocarcinoma in situ tissue. The receptors derive from a donor older than 65 with lung adenocarcinoma. Some clones in this sample may be carry-over from other donors' samples.

About this clone: Other DNA variants within this sample encode the same CDR3. This rearrangement joins TRBV30 to TRBJ1-5; 7 bases are a match to TRBD1. Losses at the gene ends were 5 bases for V and 5 bases for J; bases not matched to a gene: 3. Germline CDR1 and CDR2: GTSNPN and SVGIG (reference sequence). This CDR3 contains 12 residues. The CDR3 is CAWDRDDQPQHF. The CDR3 coding sequence is TGTGCCTGGGACAGGGACGATCAGCCCCAGCATTTT.

This sequence joins TRBV11-3 and TRBJ1-5; 9 bases agree with TRBD1. V was clipped by 0 bases and J by 10 bases; unmatched bases: 7. CDR1 and CDR2 (germline): SGHNT, YENEEA. The length of the CDR3 is 15 residues. CDR3 protein: CASSLDGTGFSPQHF. In DNA form, the CDR3 reads TGTGCCAGCAGCTTAGATGGGACAGGGTTCTCCCCCCAGCATTTT.

Points on this clone: The junction does not match germline at one end; this may be a read error. This chain uses TRBV29-1 with TRBJ1-1, with D tentatively TRBD1 (5 bases). CDR3 size: 12 residues. CDR1 is SQVTM and CDR2 is ANQGSEA in the germline V gene. The CDR3 here is CSVTDGGYEALF. The CDR3 DNA is TGCAGCGTCACAGACGGGGGATACGAAGCTCTCTTT. The full variable domain, with the rest looked up from reference TRBV29-1 and TRBJ1-1, is SAVISQKPSRDICQRGTSLTIQCQVDSQVTMMFWYRQQPGQSLTLIATANQGSEATYESGFVIDKFPISRPNLTFSTLTVSNMSPEDSSIYLCSVTDGGYEALFGQGTRLTVV.

This chain joins TRBV28 and TRBJ2-7; 9 bases line up with TRBD1. V shed 5 bases and J 3 bases; nucleotides not matched to a gene: 14. CDR1 is MDHEN and CDR2 is SYDVKM in the germline V gene. The CDR3 extends over 17 amino acids. Written as DNA, the CDR3 is TGTGCCAGCAGTCCCAGGGACAGGGTCATTCAGGGCTACGAGCAGTACTTC. The encoded protein is CASSPRDRVIQGYEQYF.

The J gene is TRBJ1-2, the V gene TRBV2, with 9 nucleotides matching TRBD1. This CDR3 is 16 amino acids long. V shed 11 bases and J 7 bases; nucleotides not matched to a gene: 20. The germline CDR1 and CDR2 sequences are SNHLY and FYNNEI. CDR3 DNA: TGTGCCTCCATGACTGCTAACCTCGGGACAGGGATTGGCTACACCTTC. As protein: CASMTANLGTGIGYTF.